This T cell receptor (beta chain) came from a study of blood T cell repertoires in COVID-19 (dated by TCRdb to about 2020). Regarding the research as a whole: Collaborator samples came from the United States, Italy and Spain and covered acute and convalescent phases of COVID-19. Deeply sampled blood TCRbeta repertoires from subjects exposed to, actively infected with, or recovered from COVID-19 were included in the dataset. Where available, HLA class I and class II types were obtained from metadata supplied by the sample provider rather than from assay-based typing. The samples were drawn from two sources: the first 160 participants of the ongoing ImmuneRACE study, and some 1,300 subjects contributed by 6 global collaborators. Sample metadata almost always included a de-identified subject ID, COVID-19 status, age in years and sex. The repertoires were released in a freely available public database meant as a resource for research on the immune response to SARS-CoV-2. The prospective study material was composed of cDNA or gDNA derived from T cells, B-cell-depleted T cells, or PBMCs. The study at large found these results: The quantity of clinical and demographic metadata differed by source and by participant and was supplied without curation.

TCRbeta CDR3 regions were amplified from genomic DNA using the immunoSEQ Assay, a bias-controlled multiplex PCR. Per the source publication's procedure: The number of nucleated cells in each sample was estimated from the amplification of reference gene primers within the assay. To quantify the absolute abundance of each unique TCRbeta CDR3 rearrangement, sequence reads were collapsed and filtered. For each sample, productive Simpson clonality was calculated as the square root of Simpson's diversity index over productive rearrangements. TCRdb limited this immuneACCESS table to in-frame rearrangements with V and J called. A share of clones is missing; checked studies link under half to unresolved V genes, and the rest is unexplained. That table supplies the V and J calls and clone size; D and trimming were determined from the DNA. The sample records some 87,000 clones, more than 80% of which are singletons. The ten largest account for about 24% of the sample.

Details on this clone: The antigen it binds to is not known. No quality values exist for individual bases; no much larger clone is one base distant.

The collaborating institutions used their own protocols to collect whole blood in K2EDTA tubes. For TCRbeta analysis, collaborators shipped samples in one of three forms: frozen whole blood, isolated PBMCs, or DNA extracted from either of those sample types. Sequencing input: peripheral blood. This receptor was taken from a human donor in a cohort sampled during active COVID-19.

The CDR3 region has the sequence CASSQGDRVNQPQHF. The DNA reads as follows: TGTGCCAGCAGCCAAGGGGACAGGGTCAATCAGCCCCAGCATTTT. Recombination linked TRBV3-1 (or the pseudogene TRBV3-2) to TRBJ1-5; 9 of the junction bases match TRBD1. The CDR3, from cysteine to phenylalanine, totals 15 residues. Just the 45-base CDR3 DNA is kept, in frame starting at base 1. The germline V gene (reference sequence) supplies CDR1 LGHDT and CDR2 YNNKEL. Trimming accounts for 1 base at V and 3 bases at J, while the number of junction bases matched to no gene is 1.